The sequence of this TCR beta chain was determined in a study of blood T cell repertoires in COVID-19. On the study more broadly: Collection of acute and convalescent COVID-19 samples took place in the United States, Italy and Spain.

The junction had 8 bases not matched to a gene; V was cut back by 7 bases and J by 3 bases. CDR1 is LNHNV and CDR2 is YYDKDF in the germline V gene (reference sequence). The CDR3 covers 15 residues. The study assigned cohorts using participant-reported clinical history. Two consecutive negative NP/OP PCR tests, clearance, or resolved symptoms defined Cohort 3 recovery. Clones were sequenced by immunoSEQ multiplex PCR, and TCRdb holds only the in-frame ones, with some missing. The sample holds about 250,000 clones, approximately 90% seen once. The receptor comes from a man in his forties who had recovered from COVID-19. The sample consisted of PBMCs or T cells enriched from blood (not recorded which). The V and J genes are TRBV15 and TRBJ2-1, with 8 bases fitting TRBD2. The DNA of the CDR3 is TGTGCCACCACCGGGAGGGGGGACGGCTACAATGAGCAGTTCTTC. This translates into CATTGRGDGYNEQFF.